This T cell receptor (beta chain) was identified in a study of T cell repertoires in cytomegalovirus infection. Study background: Based on public TCR beta signatures, there were indications of CMV infection and of a matching HLA type.

In regard to this clonotype: What it binds is unknown.

Study results and caveats: It was HLA-C-restricted CMV-specific TCR beta clonotypes that dominated the response ex vivo. Carriers of CMV plus the relevant HLA were identified by cumulative public TCR beta family frequency.

TCRdb redid the calling of the reads with MiXCR, one entry per CDR3 protein. The sample contains around 450,000 distinct CDR3 sequences, under 40% of which appear only once. Sequencing was performed on PBMCs. The sequence came from a human donor in good health (CMV status not recorded). Some clones in this sample may be carry-over from other donors' samples.

The CDR3 nucleotides are TGCAGTGCCCGCTCCCTGAAGTCTCTAGCCAAAAACATTCAGTACTTC. Translated, it gives CSARSLKSLAKNIQYF. This sequence joins TRBV20-1 and TRBJ2-4; no clear D gene. This CDR3 contains 16 residues. Trimming shortened V by 6 bases and J by 0 bases, and 18 bases separated the two germline ends. CDR1 DFQATT and CDR2 SNEGSKA come from the germline V gene (reference sequence).